These 21 T cell receptor beta chains were sequenced from one sample in a study of molecular identifiers for immune sequencing clone quantification. In TCRdb, the PCR reads were re-called with MiXCR into one record per CDR3 protein. The sample holds 600,000 to 650,000 distinct CDR3 sequences, 20% seen once. Material: naive CD8+ T cells from blood, with Jurkat cell RNA spiked in. Regarding subset: FACS-sorted CD8+CD4-CCR7+CD45RA+ naive T cells. The source of these receptors is a human donor in good health. Some libraries in this study had Jurkat cell RNA spiked in.

The rearrangement joins TRBV2 to TRBJ2-7, with D possibly called TRBD1 or TRBD2 (6 bases each). This CDR3 region has 18 residues. Germline V gives CDR1 SNHLY, CDR2 FYNNEI. Trimming stripped 0 bases from V and 2 bases from J, with 20 bases between. CDR3 protein: CASSEAEGGSYRAYEQYF. CDR3 DNA: TGTGCCAGCAGTGAAGCGGAGGGGGGCTCCTATCGGGCCTACGAGCAGTACTTC.

Many counts were recorded for this clonotype. The V and J genes are TRBV27 and TRBJ2-7, with TRBD2 matching over 11 bases. Trimming removed 6 bases from V and 2 bases from J; junction bases left unmatched: 6. The CDR3 contains 15 residues. Germline CDR1 MNHEY, CDR2 SMNVEV (reference sequence). The CDR3: CASREGLAVTYEQYF. The CDR3, as DNA: TGTGCCAGCAGGGAGGGACTAGCGGTAACCTACGAGCAGTACTTC.

In its sample, this clonotype was seen many times. The rearrangement links TRBV29-1 to TRBJ2-3; 7 bases align to TRBD1. Per germline, CDR1 SQVTM and CDR2 ANQGSEA. With 7 bases clipped from V and 5 bases from J, the junction kept 9 bases outside the gene matches. The CDR3 has 13 residues. The CDR3 nucleotides are TGCAGCGCCGATGACAGGGAAATAGATACGCAGTATTTT. This gives the protein CSADDREIDTQYF.

This clonotype has a handful of counts. The chain carries TRBV13 and TRBJ2-4; D is perhaps TRBD2 (6 bases). V was cut by 3 bases and J by 7 bases, with 13 bases left in between. Germline V gene data show CDR1 as PRHDT and CDR2 as FYEKMQ (reference sequence). This CDR3 has 14 residues. CDR3 in DNA: TGTGCCAGCAGCTTCCGGGACTCGAACAACATTCAGTACTTC. As protein: CASSFRDSNNIQYF. The full variable domain, its missing parts supplied by reference TRBV13 and TRBJ2-4, is AAGVIQSPRHLIKEKRETATLKCYPIPRHDTVYWYQQGPGQDPQFLISFYEKMQSDKGSIPDRFSAQQFSDYHSELNMSSLELGDSALYFCASSFRDSNNIQYFGAGTRLSVL.

A remark on this clonotype: This could be a read error, since a much larger clone is one nucleotide away. The chain links TRBV6-2 or TRBV6-3 to TRBJ2-7, with D perhaps matching TRBD2 (6 bases). The CDR3 covers 15 residues. V lost 2 bases to trimming and J lost 2 bases, with 13 bases between them. CDR1 is MNHEY and CDR2 is SVGEGT in the germline V gene. The CDR3 DNA follows: TGTGCCAGCAGTTACGGTAGAGGGACTGCCTACGAGCAGTACTTC. It encodes CASSYGRGTAYEQYF.

A word on this clonotype: A much larger clone differs from this one at a single base, so this may be a read error. This rearrangement joins TRBV9 to TRBJ2-5; D is unresolved. Per germline, CDR1 SGDLS and CDR2 YYNGEE. This CDR3 spans 15 amino acids. The CDR3 DNA follows: TGTGCCAGCAGGGTAGCCCAGGCAAACCAAGAGACCCAGTACTTC. The encoded protein is CASRVAQANQETQYF.

The chain uses TRBV28 and TRBJ2-3; D remains unclear. V shed 2 bases and J shed 4 bases, with 4 bases lying between them. CDR1 MDHEN and CDR2 SYDVKM come from the germline V gene. The length of the CDR3 is 12 residues. The CDR3 nucleotides read TGTGCCAGCAGTTTACCGGCAGATACGCAGTATTTT. Protein sequence: CASSLPADTQYF. Combining the CDR3 with reference TRBV28 and TRBJ2-3 gives the whole variable domain DVKVTQSSRYLVKRTGEKVFLECVQDMDHENMFWYRQDPGLGLRLIYFSYDVKMKEKGDIPEGYSVSREKKERFSLILESASTNQTSMYLCASSLPADTQYFGPGTRLTVL.

As regards this clonotype: Sequence at one end of the junction differs from germline and may be a read error. This chain joins TRBV4-3 and TRBJ1-4, with D perhaps matching TRBD1 (5 bases). There are 19 residues in the CDR3. CDR1 LGHNA and CDR2 YSLEER come from the germline V gene. In DNA form, the CDR3 reads TGCGCCGGCAGCCAAGATCGGGGCGGGTTGGGCGCAACTAATGAAAAACTGTTTTTT. This codes for CAGSQDRGGLGATNEKLFF.

With respect to this clonotype: A much bigger clone sits one base away, suggesting this may be a read error. The J gene is TRBJ2-7, the V gene TRBV20-1, with D perhaps TRBD2 (5 bases). This CDR3 contains 14 residues. Looked up from germline, CDR1 is DFQATT and CDR2 is SNEGSKA (reference sequence). CDR3 sequence: CNATRLHGSYEQYF. The CDR3 DNA is TGCAATGCAACCAGACTACACGGGTCCTACGAGCAGTACTTC.

J is TRBJ2-1 and V is TRBV7-9; 9 nucleotides align to TRBD2. After removal of 5 bases from V and 9 bases from J, the junction contained 2 bases not matched to a gene. Looked up from germline, CDR1 is SEHNR and CDR2 is FQNEAQ (reference sequence). CDR3 length: 12 amino acids. In DNA form, the CDR3 reads TGTGCCAGCAGCCCTAGCGGGATTGAGCAGTTCTTC. Amino acids: CASSPSGIEQFF.

As regards this clonotype: One end of the junction is discordant with germline, which a read error may explain. The chain recombines TRBV30 with TRBJ1-1, with D perhaps matching TRBD1 (5 bases). This CDR3 has 12 amino acids. In germline, CDR1 is GTSNPN, CDR2 SVGIG (reference sequence). CDR3 DNA sequence: TGTGCCTGGAATTGGGGTGGGACTGTAGCTTTCTTT. Its translation: CAWNWGGTVAFF.

The sample holds many counts of this clonotype. The rearrangement joins TRBV28 to TRBJ2-3, with TRBD2 matching 8 bases. Trimming removed 6 bases from V and 2 bases from J; junction bases left unmatched: 7. This CDR3 is built from 15 residues. Germline V gives CDR1 MDHEN, CDR2 SYDVKM. In DNA form, the CDR3 reads TGTGCCAGCAGCTTTCCTAGCGGGTTCACAGATACGCAGTATTTT. Residues: CASSFPSGFTDTQYF.

This clonotype has only a few counts. V gene TRBV29-1 combines with J gene TRBJ2-5; D is perhaps TRBD1 (5 bases). V was pared by 6 bases and J by 7 bases, with 12 bases between. This CDR3 spans 11 amino acids. Germline values: CDR1 SQVTM, CDR2 ANQGSEA. The DNA for the CDR3 is TGCAGCGTCCAGGGTGCGGTGACCCAGTACTTC. As protein: CSVQGAVTQYF.

The genes are TRBV7-9 and TRBJ2-7, with 7 nucleotides matching TRBD2. Germline V gene lookup returns CDR1 SEHNR and CDR2 FQNEAQ (reference sequence). This CDR3 contains 15 residues. J gave up 5 bases and V 5 bases, and 12 bases lay outside the gene matches. DNA of the CDR3: TGTGCCAGCAGCAATCGGGTGGGCGGGAGCAACGAGCAGTACTTC. It yields the protein CASSNRVGGSNEQYF.

The chain combines TRBV7-9 with TRBJ2-7; a possible D gene is TRBD1 (5 bases). The CDR3 contains 15 residues. Per the germline V gene, CDR1 is SEHNR and CDR2 is FQNEAQ (reference sequence). V lost 3 bases to trimming and J lost 2 bases, with 14 bases between them. The CDR3 region is CASSFITGHTYEQYF. The DNA for the CDR3 is TGTGCCAGCAGCTTTATCACAGGTCATACCTACGAGCAGTACTTC.

This clonotype appeared many times. The J gene is TRBJ2-7, the V gene TRBV4-1; D is uncertain. The CDR3 loop spans 13 amino acids. Deletions cut 1 base from V and 3 bases from J, with 7 bases between. The V gene's germline CDR1 is MGHRA and CDR2 YSYEKL. CDR3 sequence reads: CASSQGENYEQYF. The CDR3 nucleotides read TGCGCCAGCAGCCAAGGGGAAAACTACGAGCAGTACTTC.

This clonotype was detected ten times or more. The chain carries TRBV7-2 and TRBJ2-1; the D is unclear. Germline loops: CDR1 SGHTA, CDR2 FQGNSA. The length of the CDR3 is 13 residues. Trimming took 5 bases from V and 9 from J, leaving 14 bases between them. The CDR3 nucleotides read TGTGCCAGCAGCGCGGCCTTGGGCCTTGAGCAGTTCTTC. Its translation: CASSAALGLEQFF.

This clonotype was seen repeatedly, ten times or more. J is TRBJ1-4 and V is TRBV30; D might be TRBD1 (6 bases). V dropped 3 bases and J dropped 3 bases, with 11 bases sitting between them. CDR3 length equals 14 residues. The V gene's germline CDR1 is GTSNPN and CDR2 SVGIG (reference sequence). DNA of the CDR3: TGTGCCTGGAGCAAGGGGGGCCCTAATGAAAAACTGTTTTTT. This codes for CAWSKGGPNEKLFF.

V is TRBV9 and J is TRBJ2-7; perhaps D is TRBD1 or TRBD2 (5 bases each). V was cut by 4 bases and J by 2 bases, with 16 bases left in between. The germline gives CDR1 SGDLS, CDR2 YYNGEE. The CDR3 extends over 15 amino acids. This CDR3 is CASSPEGQVTYEQYF. The CDR3 region has the DNA TGTGCCAGCAGCCCAGAGGGGCAAGTAACCTACGAGCAGTACTTC.

Comment on this clonotype: This may stem from a read error, because a much larger clone lies one nucleotide away. The chain employs TRBV7-9 and TRBJ1-5; D call uncertain. Per the germline V gene, CDR1 is SEHNR and CDR2 is FQNEAQ (reference sequence). With 1 base removed from V and 11 bases from J, the gap between germline ends came to 9 bases. There are 12 residues in the CDR3. The CDR3 spells CASSLVAESQHF. DNA of the CDR3: TGTGCCAGCAGCTTAGTCGCGGAGTCCCAGCATTTT.

This clonotype appeared many times. V and J are TRBV7-2 and TRBJ1-4; 8 bases agree with TRBD1. Germline V gene lookup returns CDR1 SGHTA and CDR2 FQGNSA. There are 20 residues in the CDR3. Trimming removed 1 base from V and 0 bases from J; junction bases left unmatched: 13. The CDR3 loop is CASSLETGTGRFATNEKLFF. DNA of the CDR3: TGTGCCAGCAGCTTAGAGACCGGGACAGGCCGATTTGCAACTAATGAAAAACTGTTTTTT. The full variable domain, with the rest looked up from reference TRBV7-2 and TRBJ1-4, is GAGVSQSPSNKVTEKGKDVELRCDPISGHTALYWYRQSLGQGLEFLIYFQGNSAPDKSGLPSDRFSAERTGGSVSTLTIQRTQQEDSAVYLCASSLETGTGRFATNEKLFFGSGTQLSVL.